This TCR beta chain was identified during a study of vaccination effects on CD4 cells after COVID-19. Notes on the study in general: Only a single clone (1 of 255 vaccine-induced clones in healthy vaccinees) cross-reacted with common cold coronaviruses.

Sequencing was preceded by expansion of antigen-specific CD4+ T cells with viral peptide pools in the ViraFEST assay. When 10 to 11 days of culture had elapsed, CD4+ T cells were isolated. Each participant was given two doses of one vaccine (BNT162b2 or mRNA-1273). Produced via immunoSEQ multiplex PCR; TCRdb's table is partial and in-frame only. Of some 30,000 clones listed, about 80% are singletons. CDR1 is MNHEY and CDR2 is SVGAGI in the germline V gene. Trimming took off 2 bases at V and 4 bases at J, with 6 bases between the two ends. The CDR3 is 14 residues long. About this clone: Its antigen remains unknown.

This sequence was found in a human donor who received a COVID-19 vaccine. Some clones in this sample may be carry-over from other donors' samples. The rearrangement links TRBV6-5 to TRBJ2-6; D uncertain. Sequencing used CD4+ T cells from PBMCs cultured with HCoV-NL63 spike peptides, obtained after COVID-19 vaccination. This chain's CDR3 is CASSYKRGANVLTF. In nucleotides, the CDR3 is TGTGCCAGCAGTTACAAGAGAGGGGCCAACGTCCTGACTTTC.